The 27 T cell receptor beta chains below all came from one sample that was sequenced in a study of T cells in Graves' hyperthyroidism and ophthalmopathy. TCR beta CDR3 regions were amplified from RNA transcripts. First-round RT-PCR targeting the TCR CDR3 was performed with the HTBI primer set. In TCRdb, the multiplex PCR reads were re-called with MiXCR into one record per CDR3 protein. The profile shows fewer than 200,000 distinct CDR3 sequences, more than 15% of them singletons. The sequenced sample was blood. Every receptor here comes from a woman aged 50 to 60 with Graves' hyperthyroidism.

This clonotype was found many times. CDR3 region: CASSITGYGYTF. CDR3 sequence (DNA): TGTGCCAGCAGCATCACAGGGTACGGCTACACCTTC. The rearrangement links TRBV7-9 to TRBJ1-2; tentative D call: TRBD1 (6 bases). Looked up from germline, CDR1 is SEHNR and CDR2 is FQNEAQ (reference sequence). The CDR3 extends over 12 amino acids. The V end was cut by 5 bases, the J end by 8 bases, with 12 bases between.

This clonotype was picked up many times. The chain couples TRBV7-9 to TRBJ2-3; 8 positions agree with TRBD1. CDR3 length: 14 residues. Germline loops: CDR1 SEHNR, CDR2 FQNEAQ (reference sequence). With V trimmed by 10 bases and J by 4 bases, 10 bases remained unmatched. For the CDR3, the DNA is TGTGCCATCAAGACAGGGGCGTATGCAGATACGCAGTATTTT. Amino acid sequence: CAIKTGAYADTQYF.

The J gene is TRBJ1-1, the V gene TRBV2; D gene uncertain. Trimming pared 3 bases from V and 8 bases from J, leaving 10 bases between. Germline CDR1 reads SNHLY; CDR2 reads FYNNEI. The CDR3 is made up of 12 amino acids. For the CDR3, the DNA is TGTGCCAGCAGTGATTCGGGTTTAGAAGCTTTCTTT. Residues: CASSDSGLEAFF.

This clonotype was detected ten times or more. The J gene is TRBJ2-2, the V gene TRBV7-9, with a weak D call TRBD1 (5 bases). CDR3 length: 14 amino acids. Germline-derived CDR1 and CDR2 are SEHNR and FQNEAQ (reference sequence). Between the trimmed V and J ends, which lost 11 bases and 4 bases, there was a span of 17 bases. CDR3 protein: CAYIWGRFTGELFF. The CDR3 nucleotides read TGTGCCTACATATGGGGCAGATTCACCGGGGAGCTGTTTTTT.

J is TRBJ2-5 and V is TRBV5-4, with D unresolved. The germline V gene has CDR1 SGHNT and CDR2 YYREEE (reference sequence). V was pared by 2 bases and J by 3 bases, with 5 bases between. CDR3 length: 12 residues. This CDR3 is CASSFVKETQYF. The CDR3 DNA reads as TGTGCCAGCAGCTTTGTTAAAGAGACCCAGTACTTC.

This clonotype has only a few counts. The chain carries TRBV28 and TRBJ1-2; a possible D gene is TRBD1 (5 bases). This CDR3 has 14 residues. Germline CDR1 is MDHEN and CDR2 is SYDVKM. V lost 7 bases and J lost 2, with 14 bases in between. The CDR3 is CASTWGRENYGYTF. CDR3 DNA sequence: TGTGCCAGCACCTGGGGCAGGGAAAACTATGGCTACACCTTC.

Ten or more counts support this clonotype. This chain links TRBV3-1 with TRBJ1-6; D ambiguous. Trimming removed 6 bases at V and 5 bases at J, with 11 bases between. Germline V gene sequence: CDR1 LGHDT, CDR2 YNNKEL (reference sequence). The CDR3 spans 14 residues. In DNA form, the CDR3 reads TGTGCCAGCAGTCCCGGACGGGATAATTCACCCCTCCACTTT. Protein sequence: CASSPGRDNSPLHF.

The rearrangement links TRBV11-2 to TRBJ2-1; the match to TRBD2 covers 9 bases. The J segment lost 9 bases and the V segment lost 5 bases, leaving 14 bases of the junction unmatched. CDR3 length: 16 residues. From germline, CDR1 is SGHAT and CDR2 FQNNGV. The chain's CDR3 is CASSKGGGAGYSEQFF. In DNA form, the CDR3 reads TGTGCCAGCAGCAAGGGCGGGGGGGCCGGTTATAGTGAGCAGTTCTTC.

The rearrangement uses TRBV5-1 and TRBJ1-4; 12 nucleotides line up with TRBD1. The CDR3 covers 17 residues. Trimming removed 3 bases from V and 4 bases from J; junction bases left unmatched: 7. Looked up from germline, CDR1 is SGHRS and CDR2 is YFSETQ. CDR3 residues: CASSSSGTGGSNEKLFF. CDR3 DNA sequence: TGCGCCAGCAGCTCCTCCGGGACAGGGGGCAGTAATGAAAAACTGTTTTTT.

Only one count was recorded for this clonotype. V is TRBV10-3 and J is TRBJ1-2; unclear D gene. V lost 8 bases and J lost 0, with 7 bases in between. The germline V gene has CDR1 ENHRY and CDR2 SYGVKD. This CDR3 spans 12 amino acids. As DNA, the CDR3 is TGTGCCATCGTAGGTCCTAACTATGGCTACACCTTC. Translation: CAIVGPNYGYTF.

This clonotype was counted at least ten times. The chain joins TRBV7-2 to TRBJ2-3; 8 nucleotides line up with TRBD2. CDR3 length equals 17 residues. With 3 bases clipped from V and 1 base from J, the junction kept 9 bases outside the gene matches. Germline CDR1 and CDR2: SGHTA and FQGNSA. Here the CDR3 DNA reads TGTGCCAGCAGCTTCGGGGGGGGCAGTAGTGGCACAGATACGCAGTATTTT. As protein: CASSFGGGSSGTDTQYF.

This clonotype has a count of ten or more. V usage is TRBV19 and J usage is TRBJ1-6; D perhaps matches TRBD1 (5 bases). The germline gives CDR1 LNHDA, CDR2 SQIVND (reference sequence). The CDR3 has 16 residues. Trimming shortened V by 3 bases and J by 7 bases, and 16 bases separated the two germline ends. The CDR3 region is CASSIGWQGDNSPLHF. Here the CDR3 DNA reads TGTGCCAGTAGTATTGGGTGGCAGGGAGACAATTCACCCCTCCACTTT.

At least ten counts were recorded for this clonotype. The rearrangement links TRBV9 to TRBJ1-2; no clear D. This CDR3 comprises 12 residues. Germline CDR1 is SGDLS and CDR2 is YYNGEE. Trimming removed 0 bases from V and 8 bases from J, with 8 bases in between. CDR3 amino acids: CASSVGGEGYTF. In nucleotides, the CDR3 is TGTGCCAGCAGCGTAGGCGGGGAAGGCTACACCTTC. Full variable domain (remainder filled in from reference TRBV9 and TRBJ1-2): DSGVTQTPKHLITATGQRVTLRCSPRSGDLSVYWYQQSLDQGLQFLIQYYNGEERAKGNILERFSAQQFPDLHSELNLSSLELGDSALYFCASSVGGEGYTFGSGTRLTVV.

J is TRBJ2-3 and V is TRBV3-1; D gene uncertain. With 1 base removed from V and 1 base from J, the gap between germline ends came to 12 bases. The CDR3 has 16 residues. Germline CDR1 and CDR2: LGHDT and YNNKEL (reference sequence). CDR3 coding DNA: TGTGCCAGCAGCCAAGGTGTCGGGTCCCGCACAGATACGCAGTATTTT. Translation gives CASSQGVGSRTDTQYF.

This clonotype was observed at least ten times. CDR3 bases: TGTGCCAGCAGCCTCGGGACAGGGTCACCGAACACTGAAGCTTTCTTT. This sequence encodes CASSLGTGSPNTEAFF. This chain uses TRBV9 with TRBJ1-1; the match to TRBD1 covers 9 bases. CDR1 and CDR2 (germline): SGDLS, YYNGEE. Trimming at V came to 4 bases and at J to 1 base, leaving 8 bases not matched to a gene. The CDR3 length is 16 residues.

The chain joins TRBV30 to TRBJ2-1; possibly TRBD2 for D (5 bases). Trimming pared 1 base from V and 2 bases from J, leaving 9 bases between. This CDR3 is 14 amino acids long. CDR1 is GTSNPN and CDR2 is SVGIG in the germline V gene (reference sequence). CDR3 DNA: TGTGCCTGGAGTGAGGTGGGAGCCTACAATGAGCAGTTCTTC. Its translation is CAWSEVGAYNEQFF.

This clonotype was picked up a small number of times. This may be a read error, as it is one base from a much larger clone. V gene TRBV24-1 combines with J gene TRBJ1-2; the match to TRBD1 covers 8 bases. The CDR3 loop spans 13 amino acids. V dropped 7 bases and J dropped 7; count of bases not matched to a gene: 7. Germline V CDR1 and CDR2: KGHDR, SFDVKD. CDR3 sequence reads: CATSRQGASGYTF. The CDR3 nucleotides read TGTGCCACCAGCAGGCAGGGGGCGAGTGGCTACACCTTC.

This rearrangement joins TRBV29-1 to TRBJ1-1; D remains ambiguous. V was trimmed by 4 bases and J by 5 bases, leaving 17 bases between them. The CDR3 loop spans 14 amino acids. Germline loops: CDR1 SQVTM, CDR2 ANQGSEA. This CDR3 reads CSVGFGRAGTEAFF. The CDR3, as DNA: TGCAGCGTTGGATTCGGCAGAGCGGGAACTGAAGCTTTCTTT.

This clonotype came up many times. V is TRBV7-9 and J is TRBJ1-2, with D maybe TRBD1 (6 bases). Trimming pared 5 bases from V and 2 bases from J, leaving 12 bases between. This CDR3 has 14 residues. The germline V gene encodes CDR1 SEHNR and CDR2 FQNEAQ (reference sequence). CDR3 coding DNA: TGTGCCAGCAGCCGCGGCGGGGGCAACTATGGCTACACCTTC. This encodes CASSRGGGNYGYTF.

This clonotype turned up a few times. The chain is built from TRBV11-1 and TRBJ2-6; TRBD1 matches 9 bases. Looked up from germline, CDR1 is SGHAT and CDR2 is FQDESV (reference sequence). Trimming removed 3 bases from V and 0 bases from J; junction bases left unmatched: 3. CDR3 length equals 17 residues. This CDR3 reads CASSFRDRASGANVLTF. The CDR3 DNA is TGTGCCAGCAGCTTTCGGGACAGGGCCTCTGGGGCCAACGTCCTGACTTTC. Based on the CDR3 plus reference TRBV11-1 and TRBJ2-6, the full variable domain is EAEVAQSPRYKITEKSQAVAFWCDPISGHATLYWYRQILGQGPELLVQFQDESVVDDSQLPKDRFSAERLKGVDSTLKIQPAELGDSAMYLCASSFRDRASGANVLTFGAGSRLTVL.

In this sample, this clonotype turned up many times. The chain uses TRBV19 and TRBJ1-5; a weak D match, TRBD1 (6 bases). Germline CDR1 is LNHDA and CDR2 is SQIVND (reference sequence). The CDR3 is 13 amino acids. The V end was cut by 8 bases, the J end by 7 bases, with 15 bases between. The CDR3 is CASGWTAGQPQHF. The CDR3 DNA follows: TGTGCCAGTGGTTGGACAGCTGGACAGCCCCAGCATTTT.

This clonotype appeared many times. This sequence joins TRBV6-2 or TRBV6-3 and TRBJ1-1, with 9 bases identical to TRBD1. The CDR3 is 16 residues long. With V trimmed by 2 bases and J by 6 bases, 10 bases remained unmatched. CDR1 and CDR2 (germline): MNHEY, SVGEGT. In DNA form, the CDR3 reads TGTGCCAGCAGTTACCCGGGACAGGGAATCCCTCCTGAAGCTTTCTTT. Amino acids: CASSYPGQGIPPEAFF.

This clonotype was detected ten times or more. The chain combines TRBV5-1 with TRBJ1-1; perhaps TRBD1 as D (5 bases). The length of the CDR3 is 15 residues. Germline CDR1 is SGHRS and CDR2 is YFSETQ. Trimming left V 3 bases short and J 0 bases short, with 12 bases between. The CDR3 loop reads CASSSSDSLNTEAFF. Written as DNA, the CDR3 is TGCGCCAGCAGCTCGTCAGACAGCCTGAACACTGAAGCTTTCTTT.

The chain combines TRBV9 with TRBJ2-2, with a possible D match to TRBD1 (5 bases). Trimming cost V 4 bases and J 5 bases, with 9 bases left between them. The germline CDR1 and CDR2 sequences are SGDLS and YYNGEE. The CDR3 loop spans 13 amino acids. The CDR3 sequence: CASSSQGTGELFF. The DNA of the CDR3 is TGTGCCAGCAGCTCGCAGGGAACCGGGGAGCTGTTTTTT.

This clonotype was observed many times. The J gene is TRBJ2-2, the V gene TRBV9; no reliable D call. The V end was cut by 4 bases, the J end by 0 bases, with 7 bases between. The CDR3 runs to 14 residues. Germline V CDR1 and CDR2: SGDLS, YYNGEE. The CDR3 region is CASSRSTNTGELFF. The CDR3 DNA reads TGTGCCAGCAGCCGTTCTACGAACACCGGGGAGCTGTTTTTT. Filled out from reference TRBV9 and TRBJ2-2, the complete variable domain reads DSGVTQTPKHLITATGQRVTLRCSPRSGDLSVYWYQQSLDQGLQFLIQYYNGEERAKGNILERFSAQQFPDLHSELNLSSLELGDSALYFCASSRSTNTGELFFGEGSRLTVL.

This chain connects TRBV28 to TRBJ1-2, with D hard to call. From germline, CDR1 is MDHEN and CDR2 SYDVKM. V lost 6 bases to trimming and J lost 6 bases, with 11 bases between them. The CDR3 length is 12 residues. The CDR3: CASRPEVDGYTF. The CDR3 coding sequence is TGTGCCAGCAGACCGGAGGTTGATGGCTACACCTTC.

This clonotype was counted at least ten times. The chain joins TRBV5-1 to TRBJ1-1; D is unresolved. The CDR3 has 14 amino acids. Germline-derived CDR1 and CDR2 are SGHRS and YFSETQ. The ends were cut back, 5 bases at V and 8 bases at J, with 19 bases in the middle. The CDR3 loop reads CASRSVEKGLEAFF. CDR3 sequence (DNA): TGCGCCAGCAGGTCAGTGGAAAAGGGATTGGAAGCTTTCTTT.